The TCR beta chain under discussion was sequenced for a study of CD8 T cells in Susac syndrome (dated by TCRdb to about 2019). Study-wide context: Repertoire sequencing was used to test whether CD8+ T cell activation and differentiation in Susac syndrome was antigen driven. What the work shows at the level of the full study, not this receptor alone: The study acknowledged that relatively few individuals were included in the TCR sequencing and HLA analysis.

Regarding this clonotype: Its recognized antigen is unknown. Qualities for individual bases were not recorded, and no much larger clone is one base off.

Peripheral blood CD8+ and CD4+ T cells from healthy donors, Susac syndrome patients and multiple sclerosis patients were profiled using high-throughput TCR beta sequencing. The multiple sclerosis controls were treatment-naive patients whose relapsing-remitting disease, either stable or active, fulfilled the revised McDonald criteria. CD8+ TEMRA cells were enriched by FACS, while bulk CD8+ and CD4+ T cells were purified by magnetic negative isolation. Blood was collected in EDTA tubes and processed within 24 hours, with PBMCs isolated through density gradient centrifugation. PBMCs intended for TCR sequencing were cryopreserved in liquid nitrogen and were subsequently thawed in a 37 degrees C water bath. A purity of at least 90% was achieved for sorted or isolated CD4+, CD8+ and CD8+ TEMRA cells. RNA was extracted using the RNeasy kit, and roughly 0.5 to 1 ug of the RNA was reverse transcribed with random hexamers. TCR beta CDR3 regions were amplified with the immunoSEQ multiplex PCR assay covering 54 Vbeta and 13 Jbeta segments. PCR amplification bias was corrected using a synthetic template baseline for primer optimization and computational correction. As for the original processing: Reads were annotated to V, D and J genes per IMGT and analyzed with immunoSEQ Analyzer, keeping only productive sequences. To calculate clonality, Shannon entropy was normalized by log2 of the number of productive unique sequences and then subtracted from one. Public and private clones were assessed among the 100 most prevalent clones of each patient and control. Susac-specific clones were defined as absent from healthy and MS cohorts, over a thousand published viral clones and other ImmuneACCESS disease sequences. TCRdb applied fastp at Q25 and MiXCR to the public reads, then kept only in-frame beta chains. Rows merge per CDR3 protein into single entries with the most common DNA and genes. The V and J calls here are based on TCRdb, not the publication. The sample table holds under 250,000 distinct CDR3 sequences, of which roughly 93% were seen once. The ten largest clones represent about 0.07% of the sample.

The cysteine opens and the phenylalanine closes a CDR3 of 16 amino acids. Only the CDR3 DNA is retained, 48 bases long and in frame from the first base. V loses 2 bases of germline sequence and J loses 6 bases, and the interval between the two ends is 17 bases. The germline V gene supplies CDR1 MNHNS and CDR2 SASEGT. This clonotype was sampled from a human donor with multiple sclerosis. Sequencing input: CD4+ T cells from PBMCs. Recombination joined TRBV6-1 with TRBJ1-5, with no confidently assigned D gene. The encoded CDR3 is CASSESGSWVGQPQHF. The DNA sequence follows: TGTGCCAGCAGTGAATCCGGGTCATGGGTGGGTCAGCCCCAGCATTTT.